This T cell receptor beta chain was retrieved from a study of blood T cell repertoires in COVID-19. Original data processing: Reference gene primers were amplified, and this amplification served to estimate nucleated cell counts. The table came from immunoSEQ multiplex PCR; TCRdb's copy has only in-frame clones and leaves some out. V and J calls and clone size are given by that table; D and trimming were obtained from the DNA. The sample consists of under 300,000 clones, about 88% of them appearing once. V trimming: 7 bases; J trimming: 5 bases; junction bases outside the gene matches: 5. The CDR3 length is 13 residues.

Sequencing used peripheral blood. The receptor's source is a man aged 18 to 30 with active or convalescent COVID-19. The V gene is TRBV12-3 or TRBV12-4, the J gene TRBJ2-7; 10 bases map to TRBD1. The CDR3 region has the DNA TGTGCCAGCAACCGGGACAGGGGTCACGAGCAGTACTTC. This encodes CASNRDRGHEQYF.